The present entry profiles one TCR beta chain with its context. What it binds is not known. For each subset, genomic DNA was distributed in equal portions over several immunoSEQ plates. The data were produced by immunoSEQ multiplex PCR, yet TCRdb's version contains in-frame clones alone and is incomplete. The sample lists some 2,100,000 clones, nearly 97% seen once, with less than 0.15% in the top ten. CDR1 is MGHDK and CDR2 is SYGVNS in the germline V gene. The V end lost 4 bases, the J end lost 6 bases, and 7 bases lay between the germline ends. This CDR3 comprises 13 residues. This entry belongs to a study of shared clonotypes between healthy human individuals. Study observations and caveats: Clonotypes shared by all four donors outscored non-shared clonotypes in generation probability. The sharing of about 5% of naive CD4 clonotypes was seen across a few donors.

Only Caucasian adults living in Nashville, Tennessee made up the donor group. The V call is TRBV25-1, the J call TRBJ1-6; D is unresolved. The source is a man aged 18-30 years in good health. Material for sequencing was naive CD4+ T cells sorted from blood. The sample's subset: CD45RA+ positively selected. CDR3 sequence reads: CASSAISNSPLHF. The CDR3 coding sequence is TGTGCCAGCAGTGCGATTTCTAATTCACCCCTCCACTTT.